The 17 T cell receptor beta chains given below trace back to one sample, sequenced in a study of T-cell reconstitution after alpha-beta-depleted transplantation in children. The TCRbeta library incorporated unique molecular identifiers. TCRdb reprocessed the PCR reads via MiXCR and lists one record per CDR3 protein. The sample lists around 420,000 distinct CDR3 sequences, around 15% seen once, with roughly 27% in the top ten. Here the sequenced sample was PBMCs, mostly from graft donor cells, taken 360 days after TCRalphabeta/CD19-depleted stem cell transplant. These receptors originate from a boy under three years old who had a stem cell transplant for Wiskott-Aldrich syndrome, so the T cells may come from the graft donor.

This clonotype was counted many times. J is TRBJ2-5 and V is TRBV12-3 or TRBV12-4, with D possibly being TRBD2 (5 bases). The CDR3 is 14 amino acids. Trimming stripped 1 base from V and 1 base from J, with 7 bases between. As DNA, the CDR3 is TGTGCCAGCAGTTTAGACCGGGGCCAAGAGACCCAGTACTTC. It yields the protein CASSLDRGQETQYF.

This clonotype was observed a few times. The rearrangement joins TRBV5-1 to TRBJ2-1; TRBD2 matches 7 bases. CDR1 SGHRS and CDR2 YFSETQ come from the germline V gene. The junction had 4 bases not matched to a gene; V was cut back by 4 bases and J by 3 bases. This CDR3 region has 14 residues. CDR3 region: CASSDPSGYNEQFF. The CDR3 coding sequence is TGCGCCAGCAGCGATCCTAGCGGCTACAATGAGCAGTTCTTC.

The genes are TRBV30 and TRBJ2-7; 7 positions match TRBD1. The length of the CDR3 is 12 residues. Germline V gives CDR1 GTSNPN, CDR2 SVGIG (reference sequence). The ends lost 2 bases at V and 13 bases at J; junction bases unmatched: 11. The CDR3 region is CAWSILPGQTYF. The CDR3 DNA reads TGTGCCTGGAGTATACTACCGGGACAGACTTACTTC.

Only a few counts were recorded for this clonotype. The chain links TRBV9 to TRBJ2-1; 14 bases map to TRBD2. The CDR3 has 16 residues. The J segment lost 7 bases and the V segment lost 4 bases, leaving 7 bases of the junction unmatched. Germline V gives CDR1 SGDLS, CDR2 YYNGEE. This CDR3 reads CASSPRLAGGVNEQFF. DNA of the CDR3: TGTGCCAGCAGCCCCCGACTAGCGGGGGGGGTGAATGAGCAGTTCTTC. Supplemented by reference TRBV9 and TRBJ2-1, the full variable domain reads DSGVTQTPKHLITATGQRVTLRCSPRSGDLSVYWYQQSLDQGLQFLIQYYNGEERAKGNILERFSAQQFPDLHSELNLSSLELGDSALYFCASSPRLAGGVNEQFFGPGTRLTVL.

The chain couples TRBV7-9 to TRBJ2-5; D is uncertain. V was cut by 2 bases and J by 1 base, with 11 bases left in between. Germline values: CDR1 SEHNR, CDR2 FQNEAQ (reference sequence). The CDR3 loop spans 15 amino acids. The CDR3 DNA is TGTGCCAGCAGCTTATCTTTCCCCCCCCAAGAGACCCAGTACTTC. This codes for CASSLSFPPQETQYF.

Here the CDR3 DNA reads TGCAGTGCTAGAGTCGGGACAGGGTCAGATACGCAGTATTTT. The encoded protein is CSARVGTGSDTQYF. The rearrangement links TRBV20-1 to TRBJ2-3, with TRBD1 identical over 9 bases. This CDR3 contains 14 residues. Germline CDR1 reads DFQATT; CDR2 reads SNEGSKA (reference sequence). The ends lost 1 base at V and 4 bases at J; junction bases unmatched: 3.

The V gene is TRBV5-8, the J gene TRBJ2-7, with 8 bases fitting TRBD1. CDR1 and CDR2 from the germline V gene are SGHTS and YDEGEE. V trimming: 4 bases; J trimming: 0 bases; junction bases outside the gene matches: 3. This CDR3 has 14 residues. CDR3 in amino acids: CASSGDRRSYEQYF. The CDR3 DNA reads TGTGCCAGCAGCGGGGACAGGCGCTCCTACGAGCAGTACTTC.

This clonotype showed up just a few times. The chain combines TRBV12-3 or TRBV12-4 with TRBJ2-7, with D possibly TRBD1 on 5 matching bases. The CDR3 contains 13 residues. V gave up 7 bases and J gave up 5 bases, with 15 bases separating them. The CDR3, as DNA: TGTGCCAGCACCCGCGGCAGGGCCCACGAGCAGTACTTC. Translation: CASTRGRAHEQYF.

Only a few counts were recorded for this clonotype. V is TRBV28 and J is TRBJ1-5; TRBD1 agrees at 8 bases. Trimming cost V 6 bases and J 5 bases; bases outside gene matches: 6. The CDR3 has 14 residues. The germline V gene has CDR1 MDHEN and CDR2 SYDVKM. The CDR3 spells CASSRTGPHQPQHF. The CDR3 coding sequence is TGTGCCAGCAGCCGGACAGGGCCTCATCAGCCCCAGCATTTT.

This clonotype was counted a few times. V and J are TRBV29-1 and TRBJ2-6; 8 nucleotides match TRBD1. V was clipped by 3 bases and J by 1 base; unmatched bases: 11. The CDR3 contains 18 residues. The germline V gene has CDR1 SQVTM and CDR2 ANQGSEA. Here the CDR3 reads CSVETRQGQASGANVLTF. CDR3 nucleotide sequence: TGCAGCGTTGAGACCAGACAGGGGCAAGCTTCTGGGGCCAACGTCCTGACTTTC.

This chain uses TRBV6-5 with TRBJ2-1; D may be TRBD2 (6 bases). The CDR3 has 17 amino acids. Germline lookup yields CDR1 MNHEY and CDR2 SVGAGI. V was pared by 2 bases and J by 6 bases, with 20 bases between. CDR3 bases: TGTGCCAGCAGTTACCATAGCGGTTGGGGACCCTCCAATGAGCAGTTCTTC. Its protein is CASSYHSGWGPSNEQFF.

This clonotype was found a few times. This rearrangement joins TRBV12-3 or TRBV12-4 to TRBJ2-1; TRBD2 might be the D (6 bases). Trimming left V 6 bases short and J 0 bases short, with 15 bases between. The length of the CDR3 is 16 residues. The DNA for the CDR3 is TGTGCCAGCAGGGGGACTGGCTCGAGCTCCTACAATGAGCAGTTCTTC. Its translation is CASRGTGSSSYNEQFF.

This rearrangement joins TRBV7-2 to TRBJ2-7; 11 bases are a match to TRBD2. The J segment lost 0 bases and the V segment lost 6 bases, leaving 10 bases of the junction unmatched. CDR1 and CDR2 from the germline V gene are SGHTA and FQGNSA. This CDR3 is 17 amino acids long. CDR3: CASRPLAGGPSSYEQYF. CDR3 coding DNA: TGTGCCAGCAGACCTCTAGCGGGGGGCCCCAGCTCCTACGAGCAGTACTTC. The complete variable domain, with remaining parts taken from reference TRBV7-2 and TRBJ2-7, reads GAGVSQSPSNKVTEKGKDVELRCDPISGHTALYWYRQSLGQGLEFLIYFQGNSAPDKSGLPSDRFSAERTGGSVSTLTIQRTQQEDSAVYLCASRPLAGGPSSYEQYFGPGTRLTVT.

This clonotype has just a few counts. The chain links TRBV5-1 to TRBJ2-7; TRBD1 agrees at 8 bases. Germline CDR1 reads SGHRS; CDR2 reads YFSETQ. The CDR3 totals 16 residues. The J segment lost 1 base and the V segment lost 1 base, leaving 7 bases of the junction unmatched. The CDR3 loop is CASSLLGQAFSYEQYF. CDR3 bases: TGCGCCAGCAGCTTGTTGGGACAGGCCTTTTCCTACGAGCAGTACTTC.

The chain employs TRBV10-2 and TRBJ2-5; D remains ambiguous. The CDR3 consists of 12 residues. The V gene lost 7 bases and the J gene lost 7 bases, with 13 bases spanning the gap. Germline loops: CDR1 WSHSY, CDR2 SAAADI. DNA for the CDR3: TGCGCCAGCAATCACCTTCCCGGGACCCAGTACTTC. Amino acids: CASNHLPGTQYF.

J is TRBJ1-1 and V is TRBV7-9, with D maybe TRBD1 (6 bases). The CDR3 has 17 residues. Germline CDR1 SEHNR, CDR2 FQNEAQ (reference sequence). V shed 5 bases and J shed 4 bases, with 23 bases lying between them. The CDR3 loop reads CASSPSSRTGSGTEAFF. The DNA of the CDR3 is TGTGCCAGCAGCCCATCTAGTCGTACAGGGAGTGGCACTGAAGCTTTCTTT.

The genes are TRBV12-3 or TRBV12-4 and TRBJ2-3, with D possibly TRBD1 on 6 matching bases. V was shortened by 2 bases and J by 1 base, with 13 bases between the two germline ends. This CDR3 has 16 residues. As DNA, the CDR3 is TGTGCCAGCAGTTTATGGGGGCGGTCTGGCACAGATACGCAGTATTTT. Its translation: CASSLWGRSGTDTQYF.